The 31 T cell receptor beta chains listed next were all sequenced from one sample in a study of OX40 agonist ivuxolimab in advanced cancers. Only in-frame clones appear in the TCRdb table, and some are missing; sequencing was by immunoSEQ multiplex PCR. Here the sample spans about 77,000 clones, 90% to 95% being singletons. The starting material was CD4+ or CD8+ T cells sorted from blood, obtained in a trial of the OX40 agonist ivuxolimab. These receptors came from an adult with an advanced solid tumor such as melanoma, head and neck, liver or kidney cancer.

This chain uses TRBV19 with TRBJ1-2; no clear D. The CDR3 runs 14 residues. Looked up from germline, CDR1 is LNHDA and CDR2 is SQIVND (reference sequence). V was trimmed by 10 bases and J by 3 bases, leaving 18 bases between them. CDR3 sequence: CATRASADYYGYTF. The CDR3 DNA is TGTGCCACTAGGGCCTCAGCGGACTACTATGGCTACACCTTC.

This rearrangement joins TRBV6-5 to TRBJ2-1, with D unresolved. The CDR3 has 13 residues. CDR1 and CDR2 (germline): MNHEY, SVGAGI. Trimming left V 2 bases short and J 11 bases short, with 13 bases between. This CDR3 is CASSYQISRKQFF. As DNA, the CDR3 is TGTGCCAGCAGTTACCAGATCTCGAGAAAGCAGTTCTTC.

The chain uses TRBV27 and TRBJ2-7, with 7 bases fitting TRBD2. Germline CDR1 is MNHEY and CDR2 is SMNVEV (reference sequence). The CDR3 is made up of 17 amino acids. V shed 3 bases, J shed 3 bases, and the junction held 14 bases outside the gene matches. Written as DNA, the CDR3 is TGTGCCAGCAGTTTTTCGAACGGGGGGACGGTGAACTACGAGCAGTACTTC. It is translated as CASSFSNGGTVNYEQYF.

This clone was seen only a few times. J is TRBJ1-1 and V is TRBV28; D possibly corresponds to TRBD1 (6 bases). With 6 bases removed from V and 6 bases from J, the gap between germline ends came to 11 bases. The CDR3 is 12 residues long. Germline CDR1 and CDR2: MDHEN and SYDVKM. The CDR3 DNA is TGTGCCAGCAGGGGGGGGCCGGCTGAAGCTTTCTTT. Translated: CASRGGPAEAFF.

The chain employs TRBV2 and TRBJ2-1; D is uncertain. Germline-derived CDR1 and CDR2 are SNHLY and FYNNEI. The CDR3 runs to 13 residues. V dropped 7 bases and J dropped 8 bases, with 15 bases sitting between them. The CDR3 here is CASNRQAADEQFF. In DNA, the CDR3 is TGTGCCAGCAACCGGCAAGCCGCGGATGAGCAGTTCTTC.

This chain's CDR3 is CASSLNWNTEAFF. CDR3 bases: TGTGCCAGCAGTTTAAACTGGAACACTGAAGCTTTCTTT. The chain has TRBV28 and TRBJ1-1; D is uncertain. The V gene's germline CDR1 is MDHEN and CDR2 SYDVKM. The CDR3 totals 13 residues. The V end was cut by 2 bases, the J end by 1 base, with 5 bases between.

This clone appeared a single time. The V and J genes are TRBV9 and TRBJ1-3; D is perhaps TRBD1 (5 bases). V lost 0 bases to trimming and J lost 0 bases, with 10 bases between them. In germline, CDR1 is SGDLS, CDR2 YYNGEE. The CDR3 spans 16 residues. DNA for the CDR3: TGTGCCAGCAGCGTAGGGGGGTCCTTCTCTGGAAACACCATATATTTT. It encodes CASSVGGSFSGNTIYF.

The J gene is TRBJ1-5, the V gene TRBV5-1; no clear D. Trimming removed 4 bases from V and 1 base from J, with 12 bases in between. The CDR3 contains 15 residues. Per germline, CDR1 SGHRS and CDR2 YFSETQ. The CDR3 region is CASSPVDPSNQPQHF. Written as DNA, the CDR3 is TGCGCCAGCAGCCCGGTCGACCCCAGCAATCAGCCCCAGCATTTT.

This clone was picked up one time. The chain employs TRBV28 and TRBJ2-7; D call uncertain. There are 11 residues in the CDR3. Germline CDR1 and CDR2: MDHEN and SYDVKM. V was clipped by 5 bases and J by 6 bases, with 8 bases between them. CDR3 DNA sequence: TGTGCCAGCAGTGGGGTCTTCGAGCAGTACTTC. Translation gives CASSGVFEQYF.

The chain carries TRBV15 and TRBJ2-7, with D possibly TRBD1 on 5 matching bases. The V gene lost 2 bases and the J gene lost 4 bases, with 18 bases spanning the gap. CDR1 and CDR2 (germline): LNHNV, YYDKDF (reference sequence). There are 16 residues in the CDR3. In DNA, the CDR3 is TGTGCCACCAGCAGACTCAATGCCGGGTCAGGGTACGAGCAGTACTTC. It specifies CATSRLNAGSGYEQYF.

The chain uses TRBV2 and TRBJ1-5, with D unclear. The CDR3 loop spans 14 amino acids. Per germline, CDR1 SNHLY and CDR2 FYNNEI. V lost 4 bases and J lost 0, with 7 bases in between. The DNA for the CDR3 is TGTGCCAGCAGTGTAAGAGGTAGCAATCAGCCCCAGCATTTT. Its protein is CASSVRGSNQPQHF.

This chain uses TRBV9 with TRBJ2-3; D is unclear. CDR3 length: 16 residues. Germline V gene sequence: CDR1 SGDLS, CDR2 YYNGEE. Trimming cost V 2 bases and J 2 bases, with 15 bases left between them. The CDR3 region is CASSVEGRINTDTQYF. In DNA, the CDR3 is TGTGCCAGCAGCGTCGAAGGACGGATAAACACAGATACGCAGTATTTT.

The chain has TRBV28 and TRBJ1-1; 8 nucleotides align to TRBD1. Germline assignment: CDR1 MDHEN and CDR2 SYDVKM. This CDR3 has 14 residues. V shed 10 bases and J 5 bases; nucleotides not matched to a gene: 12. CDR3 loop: CAIRRGLVGTEAFF. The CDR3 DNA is TGTGCCATTCGCAGGGGGCTCGTCGGTACTGAAGCTTTCTTT.

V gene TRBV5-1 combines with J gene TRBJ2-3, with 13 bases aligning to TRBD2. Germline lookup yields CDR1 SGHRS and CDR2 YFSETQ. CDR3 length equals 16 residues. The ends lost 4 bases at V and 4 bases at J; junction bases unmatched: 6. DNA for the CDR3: TGCGCCAGCAGCCCGAGGACTAGCGGGAGCTCAGATACGCAGTATTTT. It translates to CASSPRTSGSSDTQYF.

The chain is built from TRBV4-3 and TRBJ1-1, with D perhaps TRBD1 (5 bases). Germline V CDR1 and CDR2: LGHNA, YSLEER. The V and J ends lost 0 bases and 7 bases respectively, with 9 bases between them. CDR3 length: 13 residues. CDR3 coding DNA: TGCGCCAGCAGCCAAGAAGGGGTCAGTGAAGCTTTCTTT. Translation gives CASSQEGVSEAFF.

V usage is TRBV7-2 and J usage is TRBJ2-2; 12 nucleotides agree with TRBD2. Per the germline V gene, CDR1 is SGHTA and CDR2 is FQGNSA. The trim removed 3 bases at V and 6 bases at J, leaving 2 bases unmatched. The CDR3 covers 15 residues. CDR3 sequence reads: CASSLASGGAGELFF. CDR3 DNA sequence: TGTGCCAGCAGCTTGGCTAGCGGGGGGGCCGGGGAGCTGTTTTTT. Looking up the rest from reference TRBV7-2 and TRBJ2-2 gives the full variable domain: GAGVSQSPSNKVTEKGKDVELRCDPISGHTALYWYRQSLGQGLEFLIYFQGNSAPDKSGLPSDRFSAERTGGSVSTLTIQRTQQEDSAVYLCASSLASGGAGELFFGEGSRLTVL.

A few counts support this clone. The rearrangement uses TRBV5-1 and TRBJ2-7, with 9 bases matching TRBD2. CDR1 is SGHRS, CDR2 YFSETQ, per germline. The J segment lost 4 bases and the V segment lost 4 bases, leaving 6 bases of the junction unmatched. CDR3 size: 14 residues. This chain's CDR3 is CASSPGTSSYEQYF. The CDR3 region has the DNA TGCGCCAGCAGCCCCGGGACTAGCTCGTACGAGCAGTACTTC.

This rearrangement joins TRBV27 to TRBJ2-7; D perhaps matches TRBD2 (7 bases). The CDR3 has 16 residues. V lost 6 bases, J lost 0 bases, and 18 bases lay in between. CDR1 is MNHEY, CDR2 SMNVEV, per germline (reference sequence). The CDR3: CASRPTGGSGSYEQYF. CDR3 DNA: TGTGCCAGCAGGCCCACGGGGGGCTCTGGCTCCTACGAGCAGTACTTC.

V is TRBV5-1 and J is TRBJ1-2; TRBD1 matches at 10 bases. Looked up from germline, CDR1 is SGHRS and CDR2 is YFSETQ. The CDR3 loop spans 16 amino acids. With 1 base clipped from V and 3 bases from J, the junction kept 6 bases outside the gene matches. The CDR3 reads CASSLTGTGEHYGYTF. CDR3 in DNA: TGCGCCAGCAGCTTGACCGGGACAGGGGAGCACTATGGCTACACCTTC.

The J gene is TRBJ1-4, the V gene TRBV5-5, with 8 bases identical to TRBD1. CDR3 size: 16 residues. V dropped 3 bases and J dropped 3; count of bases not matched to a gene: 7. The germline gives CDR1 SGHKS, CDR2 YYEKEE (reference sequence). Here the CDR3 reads CASSSQGARANEKLFF. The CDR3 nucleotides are TGTGCCAGCAGCTCCCAGGGGGCGCGGGCTAATGAAAAACTGTTTTTT.

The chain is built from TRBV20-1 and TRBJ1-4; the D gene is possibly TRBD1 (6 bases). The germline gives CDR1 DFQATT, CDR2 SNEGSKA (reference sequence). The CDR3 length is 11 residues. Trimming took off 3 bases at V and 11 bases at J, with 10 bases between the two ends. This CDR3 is CSASRGEKLFF. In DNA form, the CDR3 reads TGCAGTGCTAGTAGGGGGGAGAAACTGTTTTTT.

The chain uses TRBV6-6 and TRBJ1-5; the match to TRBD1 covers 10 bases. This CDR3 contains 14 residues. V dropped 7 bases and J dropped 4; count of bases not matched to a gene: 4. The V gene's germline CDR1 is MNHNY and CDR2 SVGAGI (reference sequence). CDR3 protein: CASTSGQGNQPQHF. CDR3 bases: TGTGCCAGCACTTCGGGACAGGGGAATCAGCCCCAGCATTTT.

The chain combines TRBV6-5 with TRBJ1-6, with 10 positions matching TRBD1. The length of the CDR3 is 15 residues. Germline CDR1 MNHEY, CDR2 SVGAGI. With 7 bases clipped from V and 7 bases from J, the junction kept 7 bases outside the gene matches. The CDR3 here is CASIKGQGGNSPLHF. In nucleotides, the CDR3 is TGTGCCAGCATCAAAGGACAGGGGGGAAATTCACCCCTCCACTTT.

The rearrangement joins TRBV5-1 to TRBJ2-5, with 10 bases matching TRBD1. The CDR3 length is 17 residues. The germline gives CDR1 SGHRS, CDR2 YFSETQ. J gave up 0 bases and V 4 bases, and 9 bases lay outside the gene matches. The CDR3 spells CASSLGRGTGDQETQYF. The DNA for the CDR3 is TGCGCCAGCAGCCTGGGGCGGGGGACAGGGGACCAAGAGACCCAGTACTTC. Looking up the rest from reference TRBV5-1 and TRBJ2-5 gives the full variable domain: KAGVTQTPRYLIKTRGQQVTLSCSPISGHRSVSWYQQTPGQGLQFLFEYFSETQRNKGNFPGRFSGRQFSNSRSEMNVSTLELGDSALYLCASSLGRGTGDQETQYFGPGTRLLVL.

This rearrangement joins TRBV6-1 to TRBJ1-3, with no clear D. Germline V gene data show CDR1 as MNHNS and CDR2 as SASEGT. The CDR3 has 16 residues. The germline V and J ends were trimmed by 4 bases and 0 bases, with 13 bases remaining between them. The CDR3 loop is CASSVSRALSGNTIYF. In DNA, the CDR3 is TGTGCCAGCAGTGTTTCGCGGGCCCTCTCTGGAAACACCATATATTTT.

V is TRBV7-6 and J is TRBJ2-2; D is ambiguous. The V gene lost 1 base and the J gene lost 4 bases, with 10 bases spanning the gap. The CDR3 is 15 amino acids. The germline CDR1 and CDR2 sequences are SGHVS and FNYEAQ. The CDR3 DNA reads TGTGCCAGCAGCTTAGTAGGGTCGAGCACCGGGGAGCTGTTTTTT. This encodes CASSLVGSSTGELFF.

CDR3 in amino acids: CASSLEQLSTDTQYF. In nucleotides, the CDR3 is TGCGCCAGCAGCTTGGAACAGCTTAGCACAGATACGCAGTATTTT. The V gene is TRBV5-1, the J gene TRBJ2-3; no reliable D call. This CDR3 is 15 amino acids long. V dropped 0 bases and J dropped 0 bases, with 8 bases sitting between them. Per germline, CDR1 SGHRS and CDR2 YFSETQ. The variable domain in full, with the rest retrieved from reference TRBV5-1 and TRBJ2-3, is KAGVTQTPRYLIKTRGQQVTLSCSPISGHRSVSWYQQTPGQGLQFLFEYFSETQRNKGNFPGRFSGRQFSNSRSEMNVSTLELGDSALYLCASSLEQLSTDTQYFGPGTRLTVL.

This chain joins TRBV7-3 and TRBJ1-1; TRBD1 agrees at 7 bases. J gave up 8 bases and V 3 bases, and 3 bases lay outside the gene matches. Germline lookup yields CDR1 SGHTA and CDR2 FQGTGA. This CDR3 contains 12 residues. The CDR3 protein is CASSFSQGEAFF. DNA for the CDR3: TGTGCCAGCAGCTTCTCACAGGGGGAAGCTTTCTTT.

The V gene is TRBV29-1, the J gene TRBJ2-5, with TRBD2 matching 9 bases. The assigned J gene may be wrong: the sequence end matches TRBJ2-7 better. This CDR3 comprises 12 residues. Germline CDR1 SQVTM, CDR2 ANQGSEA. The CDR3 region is CSCQAGGYEQYF. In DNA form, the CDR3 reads TGCAGCTGCCAAGCGGGGGGTTACGAGCAGTACTTC.

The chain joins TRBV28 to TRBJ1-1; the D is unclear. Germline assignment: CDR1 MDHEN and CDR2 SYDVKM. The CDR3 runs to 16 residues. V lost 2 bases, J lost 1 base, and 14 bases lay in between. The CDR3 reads CASSLVPGAGNTEAFF. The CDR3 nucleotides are TGTGCCAGCAGTTTAGTTCCGGGCGCTGGGAACACTGAAGCTTTCTTT.

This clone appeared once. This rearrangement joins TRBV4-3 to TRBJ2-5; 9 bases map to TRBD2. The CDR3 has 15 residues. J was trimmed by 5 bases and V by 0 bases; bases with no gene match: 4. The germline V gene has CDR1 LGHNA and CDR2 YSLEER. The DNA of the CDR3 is TGCGCCAGCAGCCAAGAGTGGACTAGCGATGAGACCCAGTACTTC. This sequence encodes CASSQEWTSDETQYF.